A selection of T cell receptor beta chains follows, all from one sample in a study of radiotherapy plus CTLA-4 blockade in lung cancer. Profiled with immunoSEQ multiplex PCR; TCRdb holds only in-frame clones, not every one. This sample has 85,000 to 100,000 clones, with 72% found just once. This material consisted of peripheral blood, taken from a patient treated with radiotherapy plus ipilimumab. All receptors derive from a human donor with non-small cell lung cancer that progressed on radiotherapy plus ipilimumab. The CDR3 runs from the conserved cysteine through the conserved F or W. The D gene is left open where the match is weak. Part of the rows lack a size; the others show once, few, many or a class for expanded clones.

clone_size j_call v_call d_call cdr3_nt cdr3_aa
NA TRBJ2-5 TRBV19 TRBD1 TGTGCCAGTAGTACCGTGGGACAGAACCTCCAAGAGACCCAGTACTTC CASSTVGQNLQETQYF
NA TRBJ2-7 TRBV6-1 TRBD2 TGTGCCAGCAGCCCCGGACTAGCGGGAAGCTACGAGCAGTACTTC CASSPGLAGSYEQYF
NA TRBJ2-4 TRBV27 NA TGTGCCAGCAGTTCTAGGGACTCTAGGGACATTCAGTACTTC CASSSRDSRDIQYF
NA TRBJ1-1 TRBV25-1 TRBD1 TGTGCCAGCAGTTTGGGACAGGGTCGGGGCACTGAAGCTTTCTTT CASSLGQGRGTEAFF
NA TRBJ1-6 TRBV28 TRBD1 TGTGCCAGCAGTATGACAGGGGACAATTCACCCCTCCACTTT CASSMTGDNSPLHF
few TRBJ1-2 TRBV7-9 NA TGTGCCAGCAGTTCCACTGCGGCCAGCTATGGCTACACCTTC CASSSTAASYGYTF
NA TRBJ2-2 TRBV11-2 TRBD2 TGTGCCAGCAGCTCACTAGCGGGGGCCCTTGCGAGGGAGCTGTTTTTT CASSSLAGALARELFF
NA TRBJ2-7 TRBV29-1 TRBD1 TGCAGCGTCGCATACAACAGGGGCGAGCAGTACTTC CSVAYNRGEQYF
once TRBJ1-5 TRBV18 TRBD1 TGTGCCAGCTCACCCGGGACAGGTCCCGGGCGGTATCAGCCCCAGCATTTT CASSPGTGPGRYQPQHF
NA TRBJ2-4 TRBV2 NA TGTGCCAGCAGTGATCCAGTCAACATTCAGTACTTC CASSDPVNIQYF
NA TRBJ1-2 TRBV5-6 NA TGTGCCAGCAGCCGCGTCTGGGGTAACTATGGCTACACCTTC CASSRVWGNYGYTF
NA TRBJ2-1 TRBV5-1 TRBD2 TGCGCCAGCAGCTTGGGCCCTAGCGGGAGGGCCTACAATGAGCAGTTCTTC CASSLGPSGRAYNEQFF
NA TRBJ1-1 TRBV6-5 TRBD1 TGTGCCAGCAGCCCCGACAGGGACTCCACTGAAGCTTTCTTT CASSPDRDSTEAFF
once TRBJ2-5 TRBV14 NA TGTGCCAGCAGCCAAGGGGGGAGCCAGTACTTC CASSQGGSQYF
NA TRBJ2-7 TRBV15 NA TGTGCCACCAGCTTACTAGTGGCGTCCCCCGACGAGCAGTACTTC CATSLLVASPDEQYF
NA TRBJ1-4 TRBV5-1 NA TGCGCCAGCAGCCTTGGAAGGGACGAAAAACTGTTTTTT CASSLGRDEKLFF
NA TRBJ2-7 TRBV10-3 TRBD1 TGTGCCATCAGTGAGTCGGTGCTCGGACAGGGCGACGAGCAGTACTTC CAISESVLGQGDEQYF
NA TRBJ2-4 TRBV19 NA TGTGCCGCCTCCCCTCGGGCGGGAAACATTCAGTACTTC CAASPRAGNIQYF
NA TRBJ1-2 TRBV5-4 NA TGTGCCAGCAGCTTACCGGGACCGCCGACTTACTATGGCTACACCTTC CASSLPGPPTYYGYTF
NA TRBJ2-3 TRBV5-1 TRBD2 TGCGCCAGCAGCCCGTGGACTAGCGGAGATACGCAGTATTTT CASSPWTSGDTQYF
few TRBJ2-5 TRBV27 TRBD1 TGTGCCAGCAGTCCCCGCTTGACAGGGTATGGAGAGACCCAGTACTTC CASSPRLTGYGETQYF
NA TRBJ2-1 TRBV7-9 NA TGTGCCAGCATCGGAAGGTTAGTCGGGACGGGCGTCTACAATGAGCAGTTCTTC CASIGRLVGTGVYNEQFF
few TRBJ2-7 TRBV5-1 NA TGCGCCAGCAGATACTCGGGGCTTTCCTCCTACGAGCAGTACTTC CASRYSGLSSYEQYF
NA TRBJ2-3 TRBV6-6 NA TGTGCCAGCAGTTACCCGGGTCTAGCGGATACGCAGTATTTT CASSYPGLADTQYF
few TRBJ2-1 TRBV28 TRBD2 TGTGCCAGCAGTTTCTCGCTAGCGGGAGCTTTGGACAATGAGCAGTTCTTC CASSFSLAGALDNEQFF
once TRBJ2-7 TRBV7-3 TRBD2 TGTGCCAGCAGCTCCGGGACTAGCGGTGCCTACGAGCAGTACTTC CASSSGTSGAYEQYF
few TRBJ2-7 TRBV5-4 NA TGTGCCAGCAGCGGACAATCATCGGGGGCGCAGGAGCAGTACTTC CASSGQSSGAQEQYF
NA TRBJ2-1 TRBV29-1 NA TGCAGCGTCCCAAGAGCGGTAGGGATGAATGAGCAGTTCTTC CSVPRAVGMNEQFF
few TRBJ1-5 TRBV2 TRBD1 TGTGCCAGCAGTGAATTGACAGGGCGACGGGGACAGCCCCAGCATTTT CASSELTGRRGQPQHF
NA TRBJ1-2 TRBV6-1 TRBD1 TGTGCCAGCAGTTCTGGGACAGGGGGCTTCTATGGCTACACCTTC CASSSGTGGFYGYTF
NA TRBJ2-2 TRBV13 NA TGTGCCAGCAGCTTAAACAGGATGAACACCGGGGAGCTGTTTTTT CASSLNRMNTGELFF
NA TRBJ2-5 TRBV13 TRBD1 TGTGCCAGCAGCTTAGCCCACAGGGGCGAACTCCAAGAGACCCAGTACTTC CASSLAHRGELQETQYF
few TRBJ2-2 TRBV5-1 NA TGCGCCAGCAGCCGACCCGGGGGCGACACCGGGGAGCTGTTTTTT CASSRPGGDTGELFF
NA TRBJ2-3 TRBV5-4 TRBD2 TGTGCCAGCAGATCCCTGGCTAGCGGGAGCACAGATACGCAGTATTTT CASRSLASGSTDTQYF
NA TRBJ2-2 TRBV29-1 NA TGCAGCGTTGACAGGGGCACCGGGGAGCTGTTTTTT CSVDRGTGELFF
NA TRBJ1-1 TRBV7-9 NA TGTGCCAGCAGTAGGTGGGTAATGGAGAACACTGAAGCTTTCTTT CASSRWVMENTEAFF
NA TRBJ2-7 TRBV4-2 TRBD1 TGTGCCAGCAGCCAAGATTGGAACAGGGGGACGCCTTACGAGCAGTACTTC CASSQDWNRGTPYEQYF
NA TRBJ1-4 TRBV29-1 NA TGCAGCGTTGCCAACAGGGCCGGTAATGAAAAACTGTTTTTT CSVANRAGNEKLFF
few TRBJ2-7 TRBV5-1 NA TGTGCCAGCAGCCGGTGGGCCTACGAGCAGTACTTC CASSRWAYEQYF
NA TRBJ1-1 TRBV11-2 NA TGTGCCAGCAGCTTAAAGGTGACTGGAGGCACTGAAGCTTTCTTT CASSLKVTGGTEAFF
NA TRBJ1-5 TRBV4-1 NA TGCGCCAGCAGCCAAGATTCGGGACCGGATCAGCCCCAGCATTTT CASSQDSGPDQPQHF
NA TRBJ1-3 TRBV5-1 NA TGCGCCAGCAGCCATCAGGCCCCGGGGGACACCATATATTTT CASSHQAPGDTIYF
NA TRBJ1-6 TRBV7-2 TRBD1 TGTGCCAGCAGCTTAGGAGGGACAGGGTTCTATAATTCACCCCTCCACTTT CASSLGGTGFYNSPLHF
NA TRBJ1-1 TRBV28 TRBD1 TGTGCCAGCAGTCTCCCGACAGGGCTGAACACTGAAGCTTTCTTT CASSLPTGLNTEAFF
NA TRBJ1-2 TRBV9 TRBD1 TGTGCCAGCCGCGGACAGGGGGCTATTAACTATGGCTACACCTTC CASRGQGAINYGYTF
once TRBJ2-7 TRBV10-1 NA TGCGCCAGCAGTGAGTCTCGGACAGCTCACGAGCAGTACTTC CASSESRTAHEQYF
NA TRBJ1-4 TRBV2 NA TGTGCCAGCAGTCCACAGGGTTCTAATGAAAAACTGTTTTTT CASSPQGSNEKLFF